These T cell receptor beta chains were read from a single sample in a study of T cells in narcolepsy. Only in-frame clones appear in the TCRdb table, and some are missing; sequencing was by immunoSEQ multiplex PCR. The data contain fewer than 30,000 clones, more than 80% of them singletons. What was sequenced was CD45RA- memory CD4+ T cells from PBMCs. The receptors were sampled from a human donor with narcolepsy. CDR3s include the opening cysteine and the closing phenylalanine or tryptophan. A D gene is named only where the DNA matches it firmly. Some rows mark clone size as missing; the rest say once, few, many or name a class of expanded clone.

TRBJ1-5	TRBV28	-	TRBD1	TGTGCCAGCAGACCCTCCGGGACAGGCCAGCATTTT	CASRPSGTGQHF
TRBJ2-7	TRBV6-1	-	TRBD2	TGTGCCAGCAGTGGCGAGGGAGGGCCCTACGAGCAGTACTTC	CASSGEGGPYEQYF
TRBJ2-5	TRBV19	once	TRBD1	TGTGCCAGTAGAAACCGTAGGGACAGCCAAGAGACCCAGTACTTC	CASRNRRDSQETQYF
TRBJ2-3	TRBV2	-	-	TGTGCCAGCAGTGAAGCGCGAGCCACAGATACGCAGTATTTT	CASSEARATDTQYF
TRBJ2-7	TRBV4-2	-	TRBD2	TGTGCCAGCAGCCGGACTAGCGGGAGAGTCGACGGGGCGAGCGAGCAGTACTTC	CASSRTSGRVDGASEQYF
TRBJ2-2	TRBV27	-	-	TGTGCCGGCACCTTCCATGACAGGAACACCGGGGAGCTGTTTTTT	CAGTFHDRNTGELFF
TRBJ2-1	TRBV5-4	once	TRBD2	TGTGCCAGCAAGACTAGCGGGAGTAACAATGAGCAGTTCTTC	CASKTSGSNNEQFF
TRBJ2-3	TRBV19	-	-	TGTGCCAGTAGTATGGAATTCAGGGAAACAGATACGCAGTATTTT	CASSMEFRETDTQYF
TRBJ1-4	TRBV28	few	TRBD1	TGTGCCAGCAGCCCTCCAGGGGGTGGGTGGGAAAAACTGTTTTTT	CASSPPGGGWEKLFF
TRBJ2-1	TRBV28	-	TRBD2	TGTGCCAGCGGGTTAGGACTAGCGGGAGGAGTGAATGAGCAGTTCTTC	CASGLGLAGGVNEQFF
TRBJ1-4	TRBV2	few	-	TGTGCCAGCTTGAGAGGGCAGAATGAAAAACTGTTTTTT	CASLRGQNEKLFF
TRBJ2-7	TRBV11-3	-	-	TGTGCCAGCAGCTTAGCTAGGGGTCGCGAGCAGTACTTC	CASSLARGREQYF
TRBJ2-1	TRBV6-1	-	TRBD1	TGTGCCGTAAGAGATTGGACAGGGAATGGTGAGCAGTTCTTC	CAVRDWTGNGEQFF